This T cell receptor beta chain came from a study of blood T cell repertoires in COVID-19. Unmatched junction bases numbered 1, after V lost 7 bases and J lost 2 bases. The CDR3 loop spans 12 amino acids. Germline CDR1 is MNHNY and CDR2 is SVGAGI (reference sequence). The repertoire was sequenced with immunoSEQ multiplex PCR; TCRdb's copy has only in-frame clones and lacks some. The sample carries 60,000 to 85,000 clones, about 90% recorded once. The TCR originated in a human donor in a cohort sampled during active COVID-19. The chain is built from TRBV6-6 and TRBJ2-5; 7 nucleotides agree with TRBD2. Sequenced: peripheral blood. CDR3: CASTGGQETQYF. The DNA for the CDR3 is TGTGCCAGCACGGGGGGTCAAGAGACCCAGTACTTC.